This T cell receptor beta chain was captured in a study of CD8+CD57+ T cells in acquired aplastic anemia. In the study overall: The sorted CD4+ and CD8+ cells yielded an average around 3 ug of DNA.

This clonotype was counted many times. By flow cytometry, patients selected for sequencing had shown an expansion of CD8+CD57+ cells. Template material for TCR beta VDJ and CDR3 profiling consisted of genomic DNA. TCRdb ran MiXCR on the reads and lists one entry per CDR3 protein. The sample contains 150,000 to 200,000 distinct CDR3 sequences, roughly half of which appear only once. This receptor was taken from a human donor with aplastic anemia. Sequenced material: sorted CD4+, CD8+, or CD8+CD57+ T cells (not recorded which) from PBMCs.

The CDR3 protein is CASSFAGTDLGYGYTF. CDR3 sequence (DNA): TGTGCCAGCAGTTTCGCCGGGACAGACCTTGGCTATGGCTACACCTTC. The genes are TRBV28 and TRBJ1-2; 7 bases map to TRBD1. The CDR3 covers 16 residues. The J segment lost 4 bases and the V segment lost 3 bases, leaving 11 bases of the junction unmatched. Germline V gene sequence: CDR1 MDHEN, CDR2 SYDVKM.